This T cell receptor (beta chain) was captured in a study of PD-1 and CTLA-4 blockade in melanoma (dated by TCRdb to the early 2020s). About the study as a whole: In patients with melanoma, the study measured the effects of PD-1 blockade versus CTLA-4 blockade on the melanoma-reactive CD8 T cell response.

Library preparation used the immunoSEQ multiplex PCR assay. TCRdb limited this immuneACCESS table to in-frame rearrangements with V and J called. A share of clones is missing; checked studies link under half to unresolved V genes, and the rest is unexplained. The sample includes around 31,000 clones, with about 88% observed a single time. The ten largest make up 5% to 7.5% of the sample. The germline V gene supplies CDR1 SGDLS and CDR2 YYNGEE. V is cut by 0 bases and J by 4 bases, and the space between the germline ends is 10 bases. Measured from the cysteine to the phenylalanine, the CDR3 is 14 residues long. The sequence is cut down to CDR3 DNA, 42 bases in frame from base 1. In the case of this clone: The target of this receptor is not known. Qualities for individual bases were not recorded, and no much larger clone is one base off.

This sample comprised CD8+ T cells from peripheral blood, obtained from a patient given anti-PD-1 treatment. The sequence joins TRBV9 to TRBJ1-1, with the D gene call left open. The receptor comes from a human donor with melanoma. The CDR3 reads CASSVAPEGTEAFF. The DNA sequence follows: TGTGCCAGCAGCGTAGCTCCGGAGGGCACTGAAGCTTTCTTT.